This TCR beta chain was identified in a study of OX40 agonist ivuxolimab in advanced cancers. On the study more broadly: Past anti-PD-1, anti-PD-L1 or anti-CTLA-4 therapy was accepted, and 30% to 45% had received some. Study-wide points: Near-lowest levels of clonal expansion characterized partial responders at 0.1-3.0 mg/kg.

Note on this clone: Its specificity is not known.

The germline V gene has CDR1 SGHTA and CDR2 FQGTGA. Trimming at V came to 4 bases and at J to 6 bases, leaving 1 base not matched to a gene. This CDR3 has 13 residues. Method: immunoSEQ multiplex PCR; TCRdb's copy keeps in-frame clones and lacks some. The sample gives 34,000 or so clones, about four fifths of which show up once; around 19% is in the top ten. The material was CD4+ or CD8+ T cells sorted from blood, obtained in a trial of the OX40 agonist ivuxolimab. This clonotype was obtained from an adult with an advanced solid tumor such as melanoma, head and neck, liver or kidney cancer. The chain recombines TRBV7-3 with TRBJ1-2; the match to TRBD1 covers 11 bases. The CDR3 is CASSSGQGDGYTF. For the CDR3, the DNA is TGTGCCAGCAGCTCGGGACAGGGGGATGGCTACACCTTC.